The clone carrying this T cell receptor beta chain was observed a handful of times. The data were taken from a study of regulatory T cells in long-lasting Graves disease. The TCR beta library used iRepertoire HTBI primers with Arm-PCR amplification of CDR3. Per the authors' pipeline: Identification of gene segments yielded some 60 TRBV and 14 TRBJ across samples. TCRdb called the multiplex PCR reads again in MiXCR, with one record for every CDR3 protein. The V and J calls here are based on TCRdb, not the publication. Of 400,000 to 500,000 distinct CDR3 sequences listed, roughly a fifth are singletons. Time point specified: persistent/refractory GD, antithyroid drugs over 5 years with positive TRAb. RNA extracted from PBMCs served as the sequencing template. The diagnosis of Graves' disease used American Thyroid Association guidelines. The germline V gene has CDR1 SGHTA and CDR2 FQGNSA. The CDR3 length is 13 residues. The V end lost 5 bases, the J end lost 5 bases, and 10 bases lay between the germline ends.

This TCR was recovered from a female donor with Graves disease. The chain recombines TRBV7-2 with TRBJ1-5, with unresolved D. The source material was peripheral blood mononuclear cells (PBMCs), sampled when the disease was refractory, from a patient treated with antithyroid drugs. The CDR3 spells CASSRPTDQPQHF. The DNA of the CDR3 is TGTGCCAGCAGCCGCCCCACAGATCAGCCCCAGCATTTT.